This TCR beta chain was recovered during a study of shared clonotypes between healthy human individuals. Findings and limits, study-wide: Sample collection involved blood only; tissue repertoires are likely different.

Per sorted-subset replicate PCR, input was 200 to 250 ng DNA, representing tens of thousands of T cell genomes. Sequencing was performed with immunoSEQ multiplex PCR; in TCRdb, only in-frame clones are kept and a portion is missing. The data contain approximately 2.5 million clones, around nine tenths of them seen just once; the ten biggest clones take up 0.11% to 0.15%. CD4+ cells yielded CD45RA+ naive and CD45RA-negative memory subsets. Details on this clone: The antigen remains unidentified.

Trimming cost V 4 bases and J 0 bases; bases outside gene matches: 7. The V gene's germline CDR1 is SGHRS and CDR2 YFSETQ. The CDR3 is 16 amino acids. The chain carries TRBV5-1 and TRBJ2-7, with 10 bases fitting TRBD1. This receptor was identified in a man between 18 and 29 years old in good health. The sample taken for sequencing was naive CD4+ T cells sorted from blood. Documented subset: CD45RA+ positively selected. The CDR3 sequence is CASSQTTGGLSYEQYF. The CDR3 DNA sequence: TGCGCCAGCAGCCAGACGACAGGGGGCCTCTCCTACGAGCAGTACTTC.